This passage covers 3 T cell receptor beta chains from one sample sequenced in a study of blood T cells in healthy people across ages. Sample-barcoded 5' priming and a J-beta primer mix drove a second PCR of 7 to 11 cycles. One entry per CDR3 protein results from TCRdb running MiXCR on the 5' RACE reads. The data show some 730,000 distinct CDR3 sequences, 22% seen once. The material sequenced was blood. The receptors originated from a man in his sixties or seventies in good health.

This clonotype appeared a few times. In DNA form, the CDR3 reads TGCGCCAGCAGCTTGGCCGGACTAGCGGGGTCAGATACGCAGTATTTT. It codes for CASSLAGLAGSDTQYF. The chain carries TRBV5-1 and TRBJ2-3; the match to TRBD2 covers 12 bases. Germline trimming cut 0 bases from V and 4 bases from J; bases unmatched to any gene: 3. The CDR3 sequence is 16 residues long. Germline values: CDR1 SGHRS, CDR2 YFSETQ.

This chain connects TRBV6-6 to TRBJ2-5; a weak D match, TRBD2 (5 bases). CDR1 MNHNY and CDR2 SVGAGI come from the germline V gene (reference sequence). V lost 2 bases to trimming and J lost 5 bases, with 15 bases between them. This CDR3 is 15 amino acids long. The CDR3 DNA follows: TGTGCCAGCAGTTACGAGGGTGATTGGTTCGAGACCCAGTACTTC. As protein: CASSYEGDWFETQYF.

This clonotype was found a few times. This rearrangement joins TRBV20-1 to TRBJ1-2; D perhaps matches TRBD1 (6 bases). Germline V gene data show CDR1 as DFQATT and CDR2 as SNEGSKA (reference sequence). This CDR3 comprises 13 residues. Between the trimmed V and J ends, which lost 2 bases and 4 bases, there was a span of 11 bases. The CDR3 bases are TGCAGTGCTAGAACAGGGTCGGGCTATGGCTACACCTTC. Amino acids: CSARTGSGYGYTF.